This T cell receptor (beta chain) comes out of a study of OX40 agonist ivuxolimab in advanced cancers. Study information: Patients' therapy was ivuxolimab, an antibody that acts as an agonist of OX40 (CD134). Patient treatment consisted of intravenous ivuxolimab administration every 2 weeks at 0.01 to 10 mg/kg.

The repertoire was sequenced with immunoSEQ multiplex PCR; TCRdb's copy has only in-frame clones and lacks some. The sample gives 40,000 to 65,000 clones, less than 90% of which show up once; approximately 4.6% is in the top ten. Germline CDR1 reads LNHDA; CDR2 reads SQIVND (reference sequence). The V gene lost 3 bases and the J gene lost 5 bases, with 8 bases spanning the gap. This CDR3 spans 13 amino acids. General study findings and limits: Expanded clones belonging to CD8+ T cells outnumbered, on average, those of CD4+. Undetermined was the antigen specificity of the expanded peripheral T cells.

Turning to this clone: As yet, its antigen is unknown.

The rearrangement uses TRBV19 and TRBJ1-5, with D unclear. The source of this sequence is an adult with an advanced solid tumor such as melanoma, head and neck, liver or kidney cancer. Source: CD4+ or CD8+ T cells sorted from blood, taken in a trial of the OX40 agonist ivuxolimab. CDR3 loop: CASSMGRDQPQHF. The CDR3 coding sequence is TGTGCCAGTAGTATGGGCCGGGATCAGCCCCAGCATTTT.